Following are 25 T cell receptor beta chains from one sample sequenced in a study of memory CD4+ T cells and cytomegalovirus serostatus. Sequencing used immunoSEQ multiplex PCR; TCRdb keeps in-frame clones, though not all of them. The sample records about 54,000 clones, just over 75% being singletons. The sort gate was single viable CD3+CD4+CD8-CD45RO+ cells for memory CD4+ T cells. The material sequenced was memory CD4+ T cells from blood. Receptors were obtained from an adult in good health and CMV-seronegative.

The rearrangement joins TRBV19 to TRBJ1-1; TRBD1 is a possible D gene (6 bases). The CDR3 length is 14 residues. From germline, CDR1 is LNHDA and CDR2 SQIVND (reference sequence). V was shortened by 1 base and J by 4 bases, with 10 bases between the two germline ends. Written as DNA, the CDR3 is TGTGCCAGTAGTATAGTATTCAGGGGCACTGAAGCTTTCTTT. It translates to CASSIVFRGTEAFF. The whole variable domain, remainder taken from reference TRBV19 and TRBJ1-1, is DGGITQSPKYLFRKEGQNVTLSCEQNLNHDAMYWYRQDPGQGLRLIYYSQIVNDFQKGDIAEGYSVSREKKESFPLTVTSAQKNPTAFYLCASSIVFRGTEAFFGQGTRLTVV.

The chain joins TRBV5-4 to TRBJ2-1, with 7 bases aligning to TRBD2. Germline CDR1 reads SGHNT; CDR2 reads YYREEE (reference sequence). The V and J ends lost 4 bases and 13 bases, in that order; junction bases with no gene match: 17. This CDR3 has 15 residues. CDR3 sequence reads: CASSQGLDLNSAQFF. The CDR3 DNA is TGTGCCAGCAGCCAAGGACTAGACCTAAATTCCGCCCAGTTCTTC.

The rearrangement links TRBV27 to TRBJ2-2; D gene unclear. V was clipped by 4 bases and J by 2 bases, with 5 bases between them. Germline CDR1 MNHEY, CDR2 SMNVEV (reference sequence). The CDR3 is 13 residues long. CDR3 sequence reads: CASSYQNTGELFF. The CDR3 region has the DNA TGTGCCAGCAGTTACCAAAACACCGGGGAGCTGTTTTTT.

This rearrangement joins TRBV9 to TRBJ2-5, with a tentative D call TRBD1 (6 bases). Germline V gene data show CDR1 as SGDLS and CDR2 as YYNGEE. The CDR3 sequence is 16 residues long. Deletions cut 4 bases from V and 5 bases from J, with 21 bases between. The CDR3 spells CASSSRGGTKWETQYF. The CDR3 DNA sequence: TGTGCCAGCAGCTCGCGAGGGGGTACTAAGTGGGAGACCCAGTACTTC.

The chain is built from TRBV28 and TRBJ1-3; D is uncertain. This CDR3 spans 17 amino acids. Germline V CDR1 and CDR2: MDHEN, SYDVKM. V lost 6 bases and J 0 bases, leaving 18 bases between the germline ends. CDR3 sequence: CASRPERASFSGNTIYF. As DNA, the CDR3 is TGTGCCAGCAGGCCCGAACGAGCCAGCTTCTCTGGAAACACCATATATTTT.

This rearrangement joins TRBV6-1 to TRBJ2-7; D remains ambiguous. This CDR3 spans 10 amino acids. Germline V CDR1 and CDR2: MNHNS, SASEGT. Trimming left V 2 bases short and J 9 bases short, with 5 bases between. For the CDR3, the DNA is TGTGCCAGCAGTGAACGCGGGCAGTACTTC. Translated: CASSERGQYF.

This clone was counted a few times. CDR3 nucleotide sequence: TGTGCCAGTAGTGACCTGGGGGCAAGCACAGATACGCAGTATTTT. It yields the protein CASSDLGASTDTQYF. This sequence joins TRBV19 and TRBJ2-3; possibly TRBD1 for D (6 bases). The CDR3 spans 15 residues. Deletions cut 5 bases from V and 0 bases from J, with 12 bases between. Germline assignment: CDR1 LNHDA and CDR2 SQIVND (reference sequence). The full variable domain, its missing parts supplied by reference TRBV19 and TRBJ2-3, is DGGITQSPKYLFRKEGQNVTLSCEQNLNHDAMYWYRQDPGQGLRLIYYSQIVNDFQKGDIAEGYSVSREKKESFPLTVTSAQKNPTAFYLCASSDLGASTDTQYFGPGTRLTVL.

This chain connects TRBV4-3 to TRBJ2-7; no clear D gene. Looked up from germline, CDR1 is LGHNA and CDR2 is YSLEER. The CDR3 covers 15 residues. Trimming left V 3 bases short and J 2 bases short, with 14 bases between. The CDR3 DNA follows: TGCGCCAGCAGCCAGGGTTCCCTCTCCCCCTACGAGCAGTACTTC. It translates to CASSQGSLSPYEQYF.

This chain uses TRBV18 with TRBJ2-7, with D unclear. V dropped 3 bases and J dropped 7 bases, with 10 bases sitting between them. CDR3 size: 12 residues. CDR1 and CDR2 from the germline V gene are KGHSH and LQKENI. CDR3 coding DNA: TGTGCCAGCTCACCTCGTTTACGGGAGCAGTACTTC. It encodes CASSPRLREQYF.

The chain is built from TRBV5-4 and TRBJ2-7; perhaps D is TRBD1 or TRBD2 (5 bases each). V gave up 4 bases and J gave up 1 base, with 12 bases separating them. Germline loops: CDR1 SGHNT, CDR2 YYREEE (reference sequence). The CDR3 totals 14 residues. The CDR3 DNA follows: TGTGCCAGCAGCACTAGGGACGGATCCTACGAGCAGTACTTC. Translating it yields CASSTRDGSYEQYF.

This sequence joins TRBV10-2 and TRBJ2-4; D may be TRBD2 (5 bases). The CDR3 contains 13 residues. With 4 bases removed from V and 6 bases from J, the gap between germline ends came to 10 bases. Germline CDR1 and CDR2: WSHSY and SAAADI. The CDR3 region has the DNA TGCGCCAGCAGTGCGGGAAGCGGAAACATTCAGTACTTC. Its protein is CASSAGSGNIQYF.

The chain employs TRBV5-4 and TRBJ2-2, with 9 bases fitting TRBD1. With V trimmed by 5 bases and J by 1 base, 6 bases remained unmatched. The CDR3 runs 16 residues. The V gene's germline CDR1 is SGHNT and CDR2 YYREEE (reference sequence). CDR3 residues: CASSSGTGQNTGELFF. CDR3 nucleotide sequence: TGTGCCAGCAGTTCCGGGACAGGGCAGAACACCGGGGAGCTGTTTTTT.

This clone occurred a few times. CDR3 bases: TGTGCCAGCAGGGATAGGACAGCATACAATGAGCAGTTCTTC. Protein: CASRDRTAYNEQFF. The chain links TRBV2 to TRBJ2-1; tentatively, D is TRBD1 (6 bases). CDR3 length: 14 residues. Trimming cost V 6 bases and J 4 bases, with 13 bases left between them. Germline-derived CDR1 and CDR2 are SNHLY and FYNNEI.

In the case of this clone: The same CDR3 also results from other DNA sequences found in this sample. CDR3 loop: CASSLEGRYEQYF. In DNA, the CDR3 is TGCGCCAGCAGCTTGGAGGGGCGGTACGAGCAGTACTTC. V and J are TRBV5-1 and TRBJ2-7; a possible D gene is TRBD1 (5 bases). Trimming took off 0 bases at V and 4 bases at J, with 8 bases between the two ends. This CDR3 comprises 13 residues. From germline, CDR1 is SGHRS and CDR2 YFSETQ.

This rearrangement joins TRBV5-1 to TRBJ2-7; D is possibly TRBD2 (5 bases). With 4 bases removed from V and 5 bases from J, the gap between germline ends came to 16 bases. Germline values: CDR1 SGHRS, CDR2 YFSETQ. The CDR3 spans 14 residues. CDR3 sequence (DNA): TGCGCCAGCAGCCAAGGACTGAGCCCCCACGAGCAGTACTTC. This gives the protein CASSQGLSPHEQYF. The entire variable domain, with the rest obtained from reference TRBV5-1 and TRBJ2-7, is as follows: KAGVTQTPRYLIKTRGQQVTLSCSPISGHRSVSWYQQTPGQGLQFLFEYFSETQRNKGNFPGRFSGRQFSNSRSEMNVSTLELGDSALYLCASSQGLSPHEQYFGPGTRLTVT.

This clone was seen a handful of times. The chain couples TRBV29-1 to TRBJ2-5; D assignment may be TRBD1 or TRBD2 (6 bases each). Germline V lookup: CDR1 SQVTM, CDR2 ANQGSEA. V lost 4 bases, J lost 4 bases, and 13 bases lay in between. This CDR3 has 13 residues. The CDR3 DNA is TGCAGCGTTGCCATCGGGGGCACAGAGACCCAGTACTTC. This sequence encodes CSVAIGGTETQYF.

Remarks on this clone: At the DNA level, this CDR3 is encoded by other sequences in the same sample as well. The chain is built from TRBV30 and TRBJ1-2, with 9 positions matching TRBD1. Germline CDR1 GTSNPN, CDR2 SVGIG (reference sequence). The CDR3 is 11 amino acids. The CDR3 is CAFNRGQGYTF. CDR3 sequence (DNA): TGTGCATTTAACAGGGGGCAAGGTTACACCTTC.

The chain links TRBV27 to TRBJ2-3, with unresolved D. The V end lost 5 bases, the J end lost 6 bases, and 12 bases lay between the germline ends. CDR1 and CDR2 (germline): MNHEY, SMNVEV (reference sequence). This CDR3 has 13 amino acids. CDR3 sequence (DNA): TGTGCCAGCAGTCCCGAGATAACGGATACGCAGTATTTT. Translating gives CASSPEITDTQYF.

This clone is termed medium-sized (0.01 to 0.1%). V and J are TRBV10-3 and TRBJ1-2, with 11 positions matching TRBD1. The CDR3 spans 14 residues. Trimming at V came to 6 bases and at J to 7 bases, leaving 7 bases not matched to a gene. Germline loops: CDR1 ENHRY, CDR2 SYGVKD. CDR3 bases: TGTGCCATCAGGGACAGGGGGCCTGTCCGTGGCTACACCTTC. It is translated as CAIRDRGPVRGYTF.

The chain couples TRBV5-1 to TRBJ2-7, with no clear D. The CDR3 length is 14 residues. V lost 2 bases to trimming and J lost 0 bases, with 9 bases between them. The germline V gene has CDR1 SGHRS and CDR2 YFSETQ. CDR3 in amino acids: CASSLKGSSYEQYF. In DNA, the CDR3 is TGCGCCAGCAGCTTAAAGGGAAGCTCCTACGAGCAGTACTTC.

Only one count was recorded for this clone. This sequence joins TRBV25-1 and TRBJ2-1; weak D call: TRBD1 (6 bases). The CDR3 is made up of 14 amino acids. V gave up 4 bases and J gave up 6 bases, with 13 bases separating them. Germline CDR1 is MGHDK and CDR2 is SYGVNS. CDR3 region: CASSGTGKANEQFF. CDR3 in DNA: TGTGCCAGCAGTGGAACAGGGAAGGCCAATGAGCAGTTCTTC.

This clone was detected only once. V usage is TRBV7-2 and J usage is TRBJ1-2, with a tentative D call TRBD1 (5 bases). CDR1 is SGHTA and CDR2 is FQGNSA in the germline V gene. V gave up 1 base and J gave up 2 bases, with 11 bases separating them. This CDR3 is 15 amino acids long. CDR3 DNA sequence: TGTGCCAGCAGCTTAGATATCAGGACAAACTATGGCTACACCTTC. Its protein product is CASSLDIRTNYGYTF.

This clone was seen a few times. This chain's CDR3 is CASSVSLGDTQYF. The CDR3 bases are TGTGCCAGCAGTGTTTCCCTGGGAGATACGCAGTATTTT. The chain recombines TRBV2 with TRBJ2-3, with no clear D. The CDR3 runs to 13 residues. Germline CDR1 reads SNHLY; CDR2 reads FYNNEI. Trimming shortened V by 4 bases and J by 5 bases, and 10 bases separated the two germline ends.

The V and J genes are TRBV5-6 and TRBJ1-2, with D possibly being TRBD1 (5 bases). V lost 3 bases, J lost 4 bases, and 19 bases lay in between. The germline V gene has CDR1 SGHDT and CDR2 YYEEEE. The CDR3 length is 16 residues. DNA for the CDR3: TGTGCCAGCAGCTCGGTGACAGTCGATGGGGGCTATGGCTACACCTTC. Its protein product is CASSSVTVDGGYGYTF.

The rearrangement uses TRBV11-2 and TRBJ2-1; 8 nucleotides agree with TRBD1. The CDR3 is 15 residues long. V lost 6 bases, J lost 1 base, and 5 bases stayed unmatched. Germline V CDR1 and CDR2: SGHAT, FQNNGV. CDR3 nucleotide sequence: TGTGCCAGCAGAGACACAGGGGGGTCCTACAATGAGCAGTTCTTC. Its translation: CASRDTGGSYNEQFF.